These T cell receptor beta chains were read from a single sample in a study of patients and donors after allogeneic stem cell transplantation. TCRdb fed the RT-PCR reads into MiXCR, producing one record per CDR3 protein. The sample holds 190,000 or so distinct CDR3 sequences, 38% seen once. Sequencing was done on a sample of blood, either unsorted or a sorted T cell fraction (not recorded which). Receptors originate from a human donor who was either an allogeneic HSCT recipient or a stem cell or donor lymphocyte infusion donor (not recorded which). It is not recorded whose cells these are; they may come from a transplant donor. Each CDR3 is given without its conserved first and last residue. The listing skips clone size in some rows; elsewhere it reads once, few, many or a size class.

length	J	size	V	CDR3
13	TRBJ2-3	few	TRBV10-3	AISESLRGSDTQY
13	TRBJ2-7	NA	TRBV10-3	AISDQPGAQGEQY
14	TRBJ2-7	many	TRBV24-1	ATSGRDRAGSYEQY
12	TRBJ1-1	NA	TRBV7-8	ASSLIDRGTEAF
12	TRBJ1-1	few	TRBV28	ASSLRGWNTEAF
15	TRBJ1-6	NA	TRBV4-3	ASSQDILRGANSPLH
13	TRBJ1-4	few	TRBV7-8	ASSLALGGSEKLF
11	TRBJ1-6	NA	TRBV7-6	ASSPGQEPPLH
14	TRBJ1-3	NA	TRBV3-1	ASSHHRNVRGNTIY
11	TRBJ2-1	few	TRBV20-1	SARSSFNNEQF
8	TRBJ1-2	few	TRBV30	AWSTNGYT
10	TRBJ2-7	NA	TRBV6-5	ASYSMGYEQY
12	TRBJ1-1	NA	TRBV20-1	TVQPYFMNTEAF
13	TRBJ2-2	NA	TRBV2	ASKLTNTNTGELF
12	TRBJ2-7	NA	TRBV20-1	SASSVRGSSEQY
13	TRBJ2-1	few	TRBV7-7	ASAAGRASYNEQF
13	TRBJ1-4	NA	TRBV12-3/TRBV12-4	ASSLRRGFNEKLF
13	TRBJ1-1	NA	TRBV4-1	ASSQSTGGRTEAF
13	TRBJ2-7	NA	TRBV5-1	ARDLRGRIVTEQY
10	TRBJ2-2	NA	TRBV5-1	ASSPLTEELF
13	TRBJ2-2	NA	TRBV4-3	ASSAGPPGNGELF
15	TRBJ2-3	NA	TRBV4-1	ASSQDIPDRSTDTQY
11	TRBJ1-5	NA	TRBV12-3/TRBV12-4	ASGQISNQPQH
13	TRBJ1-2	few	TRBV28	ASSEIATGWRGYT
14	TRBJ1-4	NA	TRBV5-1	ASSFGQGARNEKLF
9	TRBJ1-5	NA	TRBV28	ASSLSQPQH
13	TRBJ2-2	few	TRBV27	ASSLLRPVAGELF
11	TRBJ1-2	few	TRBV12-3/TRBV12-4	ASSVRGYYGYT
15	TRBJ1-6	NA	TRBV12-3/TRBV12-4	ASQGRQLSSYNSPLH
13	TRBJ2-5	NA	TRBV12-3/TRBV12-4	ASSGIAGGLETQY
15	TRBJ2-1	NA	TRBV18	ASSPPGGTSADNEQF
15	TRBJ2-7	NA	TRBV6-2/TRBV6-3	ASSYPPTSGSSYEQY
11	TRBJ1-2	few	TRBV6-2/TRBV6-3	ASSYDGMYGYT
11	TRBJ2-1	few	TRBV19	ASRDYFYNEQF
15	TRBJ1-2	NA	TRBV4-1	ASSQPGQGRRVDGYT
11	TRBJ2-4	NA	TRBV4-3	ASSQGGLNIQY
13	TRBJ2-4	NA	TRBV6-2/TRBV6-3	ASSYSTGPPNIQY
11	TRBJ2-3	NA	TRBV5-6	ASSPTSTDTQY
12	TRBJ2-5	NA	TRBV5-1	ASSLETGGETQY
13	TRBJ2-7	NA	TRBV5-1	ASSLAGTGAYEQY
13	TRBJ1-3	many	TRBV20-1	SATARQGYGNTIY
11	TRBJ2-7	NA	TRBV18	ASSLSISYEQY
13	TRBJ1-3	NA	TRBV4-1	ASSPALTSGNTIY
12	TRBJ2-4	NA	TRBV3-1	ASSPGGTKNIQY
12	TRBJ1-1	NA	TRBV5-6	ASSLAGFYTEAF
13	TRBJ1-5	NA	TRBV2	ASSGARDSNQPQH
11	TRBJ1-2	once	TRBV7-3	ASSLDRDHGYT
13	TRBJ1-2	few	TRBV3-1	ASSQGSGWNYGYT
13	TRBJ1-3	NA	TRBV30	AWSGTDSSGNTIY
12	TRBJ1-1	NA	TRBV20-1	SASPYRMNTEAF